This T cell receptor (beta chain) was sequenced during a study of human T cells and chemical hapten exposure. Original processing notes: Between about 23,224 and 700,000 TCRs appeared in each sample, and the median stood at roughly 100,000. TCRdb itself ran the RACE reads through MiXCR, one entry per CDR3 protein. The V and J calls were not made by the authors but by TCRdb's processing. Among fewer than 90,000 distinct CDR3 sequences listed, 6.5% to 8% were seen once. This clonotype was counted only a few times. The CDR3 is 14 residues long. Trimming cost V 7 bases and J 5 bases, with 16 bases left between them. Time point noted: patch test 2, 6 weeks after DPC sensitization. Regarding treatment: therapeutic diphenylcyclopropenone sensitization with weekly scalp DPC.

This sequence was found in a woman younger than 45 with alopecia areata. Some clones in this sample may be carry-over from other donors' samples. V and J are TRBV12-3 or TRBV12-4 and TRBJ2-3; a possible D gene is TRBD2 (7 bases). The source was whole blood, collected in connection with sensitization to the hapten diphenylcyclopropenone (DPC). The CDR3 reads CASIFGGARDTQYF. The DNA for the CDR3 is TGTGCCAGCATCTTTGGGGGGGCCAGAGATACGCAGTATTTT.